This T cell receptor beta chain was identified during a study of cytomegalovirus exposure and HLA in healthy donors listed by TCRdb under 2017. For the study in its entirety: According to an earlier analysis of 550 to 700 of the donors, some 180 million T cells yielded some 110 million unique TCR beta sequences and 250 to 350 Gb of sequence data. About 300 gigabases of sequencing data and around 85 million unique TCR sequences made up an early release that covered some 640 HLA-typed donors. Of the 398 genotyped donors, over 65% fell in the genetic ancestry cluster associated with self-reported Caucasian donors. The aim of the study was to test whether cataloging public T cell receptors could identify signatures of past pathogen exposure. The study profiled the T cell repertoires of some 610 subjects by immunosequencing and related them to cytomegalovirus serostatus. A separate validation cohort of 100 to 150 different subjects was used in addition to the roughly 670-subject first cohort. To predict cytomegalovirus infection status, the study combined high-throughput TCR immunosequencing, statistical association of individual TCRs with disease status, and machine learning. In a later analysis, previously published TCR beta repertoires from several hundred donors were re-analyzed and high-resolution HLA genotyping was added so that TCR occurrence patterns could be studied. Rather than using new phenotypic data, the later analysis identified candidate immune exposures from TCR beta sequences and from how often those sequences occurred across donors. To decide whether each TCR beta V gene segment behaved as functional or pseudogenic, an earlier analysis of approximately 590 of the donors relied on high-throughput TCR beta sequencing. Donor age, sex, ethnicity and CMV serostatus were compiled alongside the repertoire data. A later genetic analysis took genome-wide SNP genotypes for about 65% of the roughly 670 donors and used that subset as a discovery cohort. All discovery cohort repertoires had been generated on a single sequencing platform. Class I and class II HLA loci were covered by the typing at four-digit resolution. Typing coverage varied by locus: about 620-630 donors for A, B, C, DRB1 and DQB1; around 560 for DQA1; over 600 for DPA1; approximately 450 for DPB1. Because of strong linkage in the cohort, a handful of DR-DQ haplotypes were treated as single units for association and clustering. Among roughly 370 genotyped donors of the cohort, an average of around 240,000 unique TCR beta nucleotide sequences were sequenced per donor, roughly a sixth of them non-productive.

The cohort was made up of 500 to 850 healthy bone marrow donors. All cohort members were sampled while nominally healthy, although unrecorded immune exposures were likely present. The donor tested CMV seropositive and was one of the 289 seropositive cohort members. A peripheral blood sample was collected from each donor, and TCR beta sequencing was performed on peripheral blood mononuclear cells. The Qiagen DNeasy Blood Extraction Kit was used to extract genomic DNA from the blood cell samples. On this clone: Its specific antigen is unknown. The record has no base qualities; no much larger clone is one base away.

The cysteine opens and the phenylalanine closes a CDR3 of 14 amino acids. The entry retains the CDR3 DNA only, 42 bases that are in frame from base 1. Looking up the germline V gene yields CDR1 SNHLY and CDR2 FYNNEI. Between the V and J ends, shortened by 5 bases and 1 base respectively, the junction contains 11 bases. The investigation overall reported the following: Assigning TCR associations to individual alleles was difficult when HLA alleles, especially DR and DQ, strongly co-occurred. In vitro tests confirmed that a few of the cytomegalovirus-associated TCR beta chains recognize cytomegalovirus antigens. The only immune exposure information available for the cohort was CMV serostatus. A group of highly shared sequence variants was considered likely to be a technical artifact of the sequencing pipeline. Because the 87-base-pair reads could not distinguish some IMGT-functional V segments, including TRBV6-2 and TRBV6-3, those segments were excluded. A later genetic analysis associated a missense DCLRE1C variant with V-gene and J-gene trimming of TCR beta chains, and an independent cohort replicated the association. Only TCR beta chains were sequenced in this cohort, and the absence of alpha or paired-chain data limited detectable features. According to a later analysis, TCR association rates differed among HLA loci, with DRB1 alleles showing the most associated TCRs and HLA-C alleles showing the fewest. Compared with the roughly 670-donor mean, donors in an Asian-associated ancestry cluster had fewer N-insertions in productive TCRs, according to a later genetic analysis. In the study, 164 TCR beta chains were listed as associated with cytomegalovirus. Most CMV-associated TCR beta chains appeared to be HLA-restricted in a later analysis, and the HLA associations seemed to be driven largely by CMV exposure. Sequencing depth was assumed to be roughly uniform across donors in the presence/absence analyses, though that assumption may not hold. A later analysis found that HLA-associated TCR beta chains were more clonally expanded and had lower generation probabilities than equally common non-associated chains. According to a later analysis, parvovirus B19, influenza, CMV and Epstein-Barr virus appeared linked to several top co-occurrence clusters. Because HLA typing was missing for some donors at each locus, association tests included only the typed subset. A further reported finding was that TCR beta sequences accurately predicted the HLA-A and HLA-B alleles for most subjects in the first cohort. According to the authors, the approach could potentially be generalized to other disease states and immunological phenotypes. Linkage disequilibrium might explain the correlated functional status among segregating V segments, but an unknown experimental factor could not be ruled out. In an earlier analysis of some 640 of the donors, most TCR beta V segments were observed in productive rearrangements about 90% or about 30% of the time, broadly matching IMGT annotations. Across donors, most TCR sequences were observed very rarely, whereas some public TCRs were present in many individuals. The classifier was reported to diagnose cytomegalovirus status with high specificity and sensitivity in both the original and validation cohorts. At a false discovery rate of 0.05, a later analysis linked around 15,000 TCR beta sequences to specific HLA alleles. Because counts were too low, about 18 rarely observed V segments, including chromosome 9 orphons, were excluded from the earlier analysis of roughly 580 of the donors.

The library was obtained by the immunoSEQ multiplex PCR assay. The multiplex PCR relied on a mix of 60 forward primers for TCR Vbeta segments and 13 reverse primers for TCR Jbeta segments. The CDR3 region of rearranged TCR beta genes was amplified from genomic DNA with a multiplex PCR assay. The Illumina HiSeq System was used to sequence the amplified TCR beta libraries as 87-base-pair reads. Concerning the study's data processing: In a later analysis, 70 million to 95 million unique TCR beta chains were counted across the 650 to 700 repertoires, and around 10 million of these chains were shared by at least two donors. A nearest-neighbor algorithm error-corrected the raw reads and collapsed the reads into unique sequences, merging closely related sequences to remove PCR and sequencing errors. V, D and J gene segments were assigned by aligning CDR3 sequences to IMGT reference sequences. For a sequence to be retained, a match of at least six nucleotides to both a V gene segment and a J gene segment was required. Rearrangements were classified as productive when the CDR3 lacked stop codons and remained in frame with V and J, and all other rearrangements were classified as non-productive. Following IMGT convention, CDR3 was defined as the stretch from the second conserved V-encoded cysteine to the conserved J-encoded phenylalanine. The earlier analysis of roughly 590 of the donors excluded any sequence lacking an unambiguous match to a single V gene segment. In an earlier analysis of 587 of the donors, a V segment was called functional when productive rearrangements were above 56.7%, and segregating when the standard deviation between donors exceeded 5%. A statistical classification framework was built for diagnosing cytomegalovirus status from the catalog of TCR beta chain sequences. In a later analysis, TCR nucleotide sequences were compared against IMGT/GENE-DB human TR gene sequences so that V and J genes could be assigned. In a later analysis, CDR3 sequences and most-parsimonious VDJ recombination scenarios were assigned using the TCRdist pipeline. In a later analysis, each TCR beta chain was defined by its CDR3 amino acid sequence together with its V-gene family, and reads without a unique V-gene family were excluded. As a way to deal with suspected cross-contamination and a sequencing artifact, a later analysis dropped hundreds of nucleotide sequences that were highly shared and had low generation probability. In a later analysis, a clonal expansion index for each public chain was calculated from normalized within-repertoire ranks of inferred template counts. In a later analysis, generation probabilities were computed using a VDJ recombination model fitted to out-of-frame rearrangements, and the results were checked against IGoR. A later analysis scored TCR-TCR, TCR-HLA and TCR-CMV co-occurrence with hypergeometric tests, applying a repertoire-size bias correction to TCR pairs. To estimate false discovery rates, a later analysis permuted the HLA or CMV assignments 20 times. In a later analysis, co-occurring TCRs were grouped with DBSCAN, and TCRdist sequence similarity was added when clustering was performed within HLA-allele-positive subsets. Co-occurrence clustering excluded repertoires with fewer than 30,000 or more than 120,000 public chains, plus five with anomalous nucleotide sharing. Sourced from immuneACCESS, this table was stored by TCRdb with only in-frame sequences that have V and J called. A share of the clones is absent; for the studies checked, an unresolved V gene accounts for under half, and the remainder has no known explanation. V, J and clone size derive from that table, while D and trimming were established from the DNA sequence. This sample comprises over 150,000 clones, about four fifths of them detected only once. The biggest ten clones account for around 10% of the sample.

The chain is made from TRBV2 and TRBJ2-5; a tentative D call is TRBD1 (6 bases match). Sequences were obtained from PBMCs. The receptor was derived from a man between 50 and 59 years old in good health and CMV-seropositive. The CDR3 here reads CASSHEGGQETQYF. At the DNA level, the sequence is TGTGCCAGCAGTCATGAAGGGGGCCAAGAGACCCAGTACTTC.